The table lists the clone carrying this TCR beta chain with many counts. Its antigen is currently unknown. Germline trimming cut 5 bases from V and 1 base from J; bases unmatched to any gene: 11. The CDR3 has 15 amino acids. Germline V CDR1 and CDR2: DFQATT, SNEGSKA (reference sequence). This entry is derived from a study of T-cell reconstitution after alpha-beta-depleted transplantation in children. Overall study results and limits: After transplant, at about two months, alpha-beta T cells were reportedly derived from several hundred expanded graft clones. When one year had passed after transplant, most T-cell counts and diversity came from newly produced T cells.

Using unique molecular identifiers, the investigators prepared the TCRbeta library. One entry per CDR3 protein, called by TCRdb with MiXCR from the PCR reads. This sample has around 270,000 distinct CDR3 sequences, with just over 7.5% found just once. Sample: peripheral blood, taken 360 days after TCRalphabeta/CD19-depleted stem cell transplant. The rearrangement links TRBV20-1 to TRBJ2-7; 7 bases agree with TRBD1. The TCR was taken from a female patient under 10 years old who had a stem cell transplant for Fanconi anemia, so the T cells may come from the graft donor. DNA of the CDR3: TGCAGTGCTCCCGATACAGGGGACAAATCCTACGAGCAGTACTTC. It is translated as CSAPDTGDKSYEQYF.